This is a list of T cell receptor beta chains from one sample in a study of OX40 agonist ivuxolimab in advanced cancers. The data were produced by immunoSEQ multiplex PCR, yet TCRdb's version contains in-frame clones alone and is incomplete. Of 20,000 to 25,000 clones listed, 83% are singletons. The sample in question was CD4+ or CD8+ T cells sorted from blood, obtained in a trial of the OX40 agonist ivuxolimab. These receptors all come from an adult with an advanced solid tumor such as melanoma, head and neck, liver or kidney cancer. Each CDR3 is given with its conserved first and last residue. Fields, in order: J gene, V gene, D gene, CDR3 protein. D genes are given only for firm matches.

J gene: TRBJ2-5; V gene: TRBV9; D gene: .; CDR3 protein: CASSVRGQETQYF
J gene: TRBJ2-6; V gene: TRBV5-1; D gene: TRBD2; CDR3 protein: CASSPLLITSGRSGANVLTF
J gene: TRBJ2-1; V gene: TRBV7-3; D gene: .; CDR3 protein: CASSSLPGEYNEQFF
J gene: TRBJ1-3; V gene: TRBV18; D gene: .; CDR3 protein: CASSPGVGSGNTIYF
J gene: TRBJ2-7; V gene: TRBV6-1; D gene: TRBD2; CDR3 protein: CASSEFFGLAGLQYF
J gene: TRBJ2-1; V gene: TRBV6-1; D gene: .; CDR3 protein: CASASSYNEQFF
J gene: TRBJ2-7; V gene: TRBV6-1; D gene: .; CDR3 protein: CASSEGWGAYEQYF
J gene: TRBJ1-2; V gene: TRBV27; D gene: .; CDR3 protein: CASSTGLQSNYGYTF
J gene: TRBJ2-7; V gene: TRBV7-8; D gene: .; CDR3 protein: CASSFPAVSSYEQYF
J gene: TRBJ2-7; V gene: TRBV23-1; D gene: TRBD1; CDR3 protein: CASSQQGESSYEQYF
J gene: TRBJ1-5; V gene: TRBV2; D gene: TRBD1; CDR3 protein: CASRDSPGTGDHYSNQPQHF
J gene: TRBJ2-1; V gene: TRBV7-6; D gene: .; CDR3 protein: CASSLARSANEQFF
J gene: TRBJ2-7; V gene: TRBV13; D gene: .; CDR3 protein: CASSQKGLYEQYF
J gene: TRBJ2-3; V gene: TRBV15; D gene: TRBD1; CDR3 protein: CATRTGTGAADTQYF